This passage covers 23 T cell receptor beta chains from one sample sequenced in a study of T cells of healthy individuals. TCRdb processed the 5' RACE reads anew with MiXCR; each CDR3 protein has one entry. Of 95,000 to 100,000 distinct CDR3 sequences listed, 17% are singletons. The receptors were sampled from a human donor in good health.

This clonotype was seen a few times. This rearrangement joins TRBV7-2 to TRBJ1-1; 7 bases are a match to TRBD1. Germline V gene data show CDR1 as SGHTA and CDR2 as FQGNSA. The CDR3 runs to 13 residues. V lost 0 bases and J lost 10; bases outside the gene matches: 5. The CDR3 region is CASSLARQGGAFF. Written as DNA, the CDR3 is TGTGCCAGCAGCTTAGCAAGGCAGGGGGGAGCTTTCTTT.

The CDR3 nucleotides read TGTGCCAGCAGTGAACCCGGGACAGGAAACACTGAAGCTTTCTTT. This encodes CASSEPGTGNTEAFF. The rearrangement joins TRBV12-3 or TRBV12-4 to TRBJ1-1, with 8 bases lining up with TRBD1. The CDR3 sequence is 15 residues long. V lost 5 bases, J lost 2 bases, and 7 bases stayed unmatched.

This chain links TRBV29-1 with TRBJ2-5, with a tentative D call TRBD2 (6 bases). The V end was cut by 5 bases, the J end by 4 bases, with 17 bases between. This CDR3 is 14 amino acids long. Germline lookup yields CDR1 SQVTM and CDR2 ANQGSEA. CDR3 sequence reads: CSVMLSGEGETQYF. The CDR3 nucleotides read TGCAGCGTTATGCTTTCGGGGGAAGGAGAGACCCAGTACTTC.

In this sample, this clonotype turned up a few times. J is TRBJ2-5 and V is TRBV4-1; D is possibly TRBD2 (6 bases). Trimming took off 0 bases at V and 6 bases at J, with 14 bases between the two ends. The CDR3 is 15 amino acids. The germline V gene has CDR1 MGHRA and CDR2 YSYEKL. CDR3 amino acids: CASSQDSRRGQTQYF. DNA for the CDR3: TGCGCCAGCAGCCAAGATTCAAGGAGGGGTCAGACCCAGTACTTC.

This clonotype was picked up a small number of times. The V gene is TRBV20-1, the J gene TRBJ1-1; D ambiguous. The CDR3 extends over 11 amino acids. Germline V gene sequence: CDR1 DFQATT, CDR2 SNEGSKA (reference sequence). The germline V and J ends were trimmed by 6 bases and 8 bases, with 13 bases remaining between them. CDR3 sequence reads: CSAPVSSEAFF. CDR3 bases: TGCAGTGCCCCCGTGTCATCCGAAGCTTTCTTT.

CDR3 in amino acids: CASTRTSGRSTDTQYF. The CDR3 DNA follows: TGTGCCAGCACCCGCACTAGCGGTAGAAGCACAGATACGCAGTATTTT. The chain couples TRBV12-3 or TRBV12-4 to TRBJ2-3; 8 bases agree with TRBD2. The V and J ends lost 7 bases and 0 bases, in that order; junction bases with no gene match: 9. CDR3 size: 16 residues.

This clonotype was detected only a few times. The chain combines TRBV3-1 with TRBJ2-7; D is unresolved. The V end lost 4 bases, the J end lost 4 bases, and 11 bases lay between the germline ends. The germline V gene encodes CDR1 LGHDT and CDR2 YNNKEL (reference sequence). This CDR3 has 13 residues. CDR3 DNA sequence: TGTGCCAGCAGCCCGGCCGCTTCTTACGAGCAGTACTTC. This translates into CASSPAASYEQYF.

This rearrangement joins TRBV12-3 or TRBV12-4 to TRBJ2-2, with D hard to call. Trimming shortened V by 5 bases and J by 7 bases, and 5 bases separated the two germline ends. There are 11 residues in the CDR3. Written as DNA, the CDR3 is TGTGCCAGCAGTGAACTCGGGGAGCTGTTTTTT. This translates into CASSELGELFF.

The chain recombines TRBV12-3 or TRBV12-4 with TRBJ2-7; TRBD2 aligns across 9 bases. The junction had 13 bases not matched to a gene; V was cut back by 1 base and J by 6 bases. The CDR3 runs to 17 residues. The CDR3 is CASSLETFAGGPGEQYF. The DNA of the CDR3 is TGTGCCAGCAGTTTAGAAACTTTTGCGGGAGGGCCCGGCGAGCAGTACTTC.

Ten or more counts support this clonotype. The chain is built from TRBV19 and TRBJ2-7; TRBD1 matches 7 bases. The trim removed 2 bases at V and 5 bases at J, leaving 15 bases unmatched. CDR1 is LNHDA and CDR2 is SQIVND in the germline V gene (reference sequence). This CDR3 has 17 amino acids. The CDR3 sequence is CASSITYEQGVTNEQYF. As DNA, the CDR3 is TGTGCCAGTAGTATAACTTACGAGCAGGGGGTAACGAACGAGCAGTACTTC.

At least ten counts were recorded for this clonotype. The chain has TRBV10-2 and TRBJ2-7; D remains ambiguous. V was trimmed by 4 bases and J by 8 bases, leaving 9 bases between them. CDR1 is WSHSY and CDR2 is SAAADI in the germline V gene. The CDR3 is 11 residues long. The chain's CDR3 is CASSARIQQYF. The CDR3, as DNA: TGCGCCAGCAGTGCACGCATACAGCAGTACTTC.

The gene calls are TRBV7-3 and TRBJ2-1; tentative D call: TRBD2 (6 bases). Germline lookup yields CDR1 SGHTA and CDR2 FQGTGA. The CDR3 runs to 11 residues. Trimming stripped 4 bases from V and 13 bases from J, with 11 bases between. CDR3 coding DNA: TGTGCCAGCAGCTCATCGGGACTTCAGTTCTTC. Protein sequence: CASSSSGLQFF.

The DNA of the CDR3 is TGTGCCAGCAGTTGGGGGAATTCCTACGAGCAGTACTTC. As protein: CASSWGNSYEQYF. The chain recombines TRBV27 with TRBJ2-7, with D possibly being TRBD1 or TRBD2 (5 bases each). The CDR3 is made up of 13 amino acids. The germline CDR1 and CDR2 sequences are MNHEY and SMNVEV (reference sequence). Trimming took off 4 bases at V and 1 base at J, with 8 bases between the two ends.

The chain employs TRBV12-3 or TRBV12-4 and TRBJ1-2; D remains unclear. V was pared by 5 bases and J by 4 bases, with 11 bases between. CDR3 length: 13 amino acids. CDR3 sequence reads: CASSPAGSYGYTF. The CDR3 nucleotides read TGTGCCAGCAGTCCCGCCGGGAGCTATGGCTACACCTTC.

This clonotype was counted between two and nine times. V is TRBV6-6 and J is TRBJ1-1, with D unclear. The CDR3 is 11 amino acids. The ends were cut back, 6 bases at V and 11 bases at J, with 13 bases in the middle. Per the germline V gene, CDR1 is MNHNY and CDR2 is SVGAGI (reference sequence). This CDR3 reads CASSPPGSAFF. The DNA of the CDR3 is TGTGCCAGCAGCCCCCCGGGCTCTGCTTTCTTT.

A single count supports this clonotype. The V gene is TRBV4-3, the J gene TRBJ2-7; 8 bases match TRBD1. The V gene end was trimmed by 0 bases and the J gene end by 2 bases; junction bases not matched to a gene: 3. Germline loops: CDR1 LGHNA, CDR2 YSLEER. The CDR3 extends over 15 amino acids. The chain's CDR3 is CASSQEQGDTYEQYF. Written as DNA, the CDR3 is TGCGCCAGCAGCCAAGAACAGGGGGACACCTACGAGCAGTACTTC.

The genes are TRBV5-1 and TRBJ2-5; 8 bases are shared with TRBD1. CDR1 is SGHRS and CDR2 is YFSETQ in the germline V gene. J lost 4 bases, V lost 4 bases, and 6 bases had no gene match. This CDR3 comprises 14 residues. CDR3 in amino acids: CASSPGQGRETQYF. For the CDR3, the DNA is TGCGCCAGCAGCCCTGGACAGGGACGAGAGACCCAGTACTTC.

Ten or more counts support this clonotype. The gene calls are TRBV12-3 or TRBV12-4 and TRBJ2-1, with 7 bases aligning to TRBD1. There are 13 residues in the CDR3. With 3 bases clipped from V and 6 bases from J, the junction kept 2 bases outside the gene matches. The CDR3: CASSFGTANEQFF. The DNA for the CDR3 is TGTGCCAGCAGTTTTGGGACAGCCAATGAGCAGTTCTTC.

The genes are TRBV6-2 or TRBV6-3 and TRBJ2-3; 8 bases line up with TRBD2. Germline CDR1 is MNHEY and CDR2 is SVGEGT. The CDR3 consists of 13 residues. V shed 10 bases, J shed 1 base, and the junction held 4 bases outside the gene matches. CDR3 sequence: CATVTSGTDTQYF. The CDR3 coding sequence is TGTGCCACCGTGACTAGCGGCACAGATACGCAGTATTTT.

This clonotype came up many times. The rearrangement joins TRBV7-3 to TRBJ2-1, with D perhaps matching TRBD2 (7 bases). From germline, CDR1 is SGHTA and CDR2 FQGTGA. This CDR3 is 16 amino acids long. V lost 5 bases, J lost 4 bases, and 18 bases lay in between. The CDR3 bases are TGTGCCAGCAGCCTTACAGGGATGGGGGGGTACAATGAGCAGTTCTTC. Translating gives CASSLTGMGGYNEQFF.

This clonotype was observed a single time. V usage is TRBV6-1 and J usage is TRBJ2-2; the match to TRBD2 covers 9 bases. Germline V gene data show CDR1 as MNHNS and CDR2 as SASEGT. Germline trimming cut 10 bases from V and 4 bases from J; bases unmatched to any gene: 7. This CDR3 region has 14 residues. In nucleotides, the CDR3 is TGTGCCATCGGGGGACTAGCCTCCACCGGGGAGCTGTTTTTT. It yields the protein CAIGGLASTGELFF.

The chain employs TRBV4-3 and TRBJ1-6; D gene uncertain. Per germline, CDR1 LGHNA and CDR2 YSLEER. This CDR3 contains 15 residues. V lost 0 bases and J 6 bases, leaving 9 bases between the germline ends. The CDR3 region is CASSQDPRPNSPLHF. CDR3 coding DNA: TGCGCCAGCAGCCAAGACCCCCGGCCTAATTCACCCCTCCACTTT.

This clonotype was observed many times. The V and J genes are TRBV29-1 and TRBJ2-5; TRBD2 agrees at 7 bases. Germline lookup yields CDR1 SQVTM and CDR2 ANQGSEA. After removal of 4 bases from V and 2 bases from J, the junction contained 7 bases not matched to a gene. The CDR3 contains 14 residues. The CDR3 DNA sequence: TGCAGCGTTGGGGCCCTAGCGGCTCAAGAGACCCAGTACTTC. This codes for CSVGALAAQETQYF.